Listed here are 14 T cell receptor beta chains from one sample, sequenced in a study of blood T cell repertoires in COVID-19. The assay was immunoSEQ multiplex PCR, and TCRdb's table has in-frame clones only and misses some. The sample holds fewer than 250,000 clones, 85% to 90% seen once. What was sequenced was PBMCs or T cells enriched from blood (not recorded which). The receptors shown here come from a woman in her fifties or sixties with acute COVID-19.

The V call is TRBV2, the J call TRBJ2-2, with 8 bases matching TRBD2. The CDR3 spans 15 residues. V trimming: 8 bases; J trimming: 3 bases; junction bases outside the gene matches: 8. CDR1 is SNHLY, CDR2 FYNNEI, per germline. CDR3 in amino acids: CASDASGLYTGELFF. DNA of the CDR3: TGTGCCAGCGATGCTAGCGGGTTGTACACCGGGGAGCTGTTTTTT. The entire variable domain, with the rest obtained from reference TRBV2 and TRBJ2-2, is as follows: EPEVTQTPSHQVTQMGQEVILRCVPISNHLYFYWYRQILGQKVEFLVSFYNNEISEKSEIFDDQFSVERPDGSNFTLKIRSTKLEDSAMYFCASDASGLYTGELFFGEGSRLTVL.

This chain uses TRBV24-1 with TRBJ2-3; 7 positions match TRBD1. V trimming: 7 bases; J trimming: 3 bases; junction bases outside the gene matches: 6. The CDR3 is 14 amino acids. Germline V gene sequence: CDR1 KGHDR, CDR2 SFDVKD. The CDR3 region has the DNA TGTGCCACCAGGGCACAGGGGAAAACAGATACGCAGTATTTT. Protein product: CATRAQGKTDTQYF.

The rearrangement uses TRBV3-1 (or the pseudogene TRBV3-2) and TRBJ2-2; 9 bases fit TRBD1. V shed 2 bases and J 7 bases; nucleotides not matched to a gene: 5. CDR1 is LGHDT, CDR2 YNNKEL, per germline (reference sequence). The CDR3 is 15 amino acids. This CDR3 reads CASSQRGQGDGELFF. For the CDR3, the DNA is TGTGCCAGCAGCCAAAGGGGACAGGGCGACGGGGAGCTGTTTTTT.

CDR3 in amino acids: CASSIGSSGSFTQYF. Written as DNA, the CDR3 is TGTGCCAGTAGTATAGGAAGTAGCGGGAGTTTTACGCAGTATTTT. J is TRBJ2-3 and V is TRBV19; 9 bases line up with TRBD2. Germline CDR1 and CDR2: LNHDA and SQIVND (reference sequence). V lost 1 base and J lost 8; bases outside the gene matches: 7. This CDR3 spans 15 amino acids.

The chain has TRBV3-1 (or the pseudogene TRBV3-2) and TRBJ2-5; 15 bases map to TRBD2. Per the germline V gene, CDR1 is LGHDT and CDR2 is YNNKEL (reference sequence). This CDR3 comprises 16 residues. Germline trimming cut 6 bases from V and 3 bases from J; bases unmatched to any gene: 5. The DNA for the CDR3 is TGTGCCAGCAGTCGGGGACTAGCGGGAGGAGAAGAGACCCAGTACTTC. It is translated as CASSRGLAGGEETQYF.

The CDR3 coding sequence is TGTGCCAGCAGTTTAGCGGGAGACGCCGAGCAGTACTTC. Translation: CASSLAGDAEQYF. This rearrangement joins TRBV28 to TRBJ2-7, with 7 positions matching TRBD2. Unmatched junction bases numbered 4, after V lost 2 bases and J lost 6 bases. This CDR3 region has 13 residues. Germline CDR1 reads MDHEN; CDR2 reads SYDVKM.

This clone appeared once. This chain links TRBV29-1 with TRBJ1-1, with 8 bases aligning to TRBD1. Germline assignment: CDR1 SQVTM and CDR2 ANQGSEA. The junction had 0 bases not matched to a gene; V was cut back by 3 bases and J by 3 bases. The CDR3 is 12 residues long. Here the CDR3 reads CSVDRGHTEAFF. CDR3 DNA: TGCAGCGTTGACAGGGGGCACACTGAAGCTTTCTTT.

CDR3 amino acids: CASRWASGRANTGELFF. In nucleotides, the CDR3 is TGTGCCAGCAGATGGGCTAGCGGGAGGGCGAACACCGGGGAGCTGTTTTTT. The chain joins TRBV2 to TRBJ2-2; 12 bases agree with TRBD2. J gave up 0 bases and V 6 bases, and 5 bases lay outside the gene matches. This CDR3 is 17 amino acids long. Germline-derived CDR1 and CDR2 are SNHLY and FYNNEI.

The V call is TRBV6-5, the J call TRBJ2-7, with D possibly matching TRBD2 (5 bases). CDR1 and CDR2 (germline): MNHEY, SVGAGI. The CDR3 is made up of 11 amino acids. Deletions cut 6 bases from V and 6 bases from J, with 9 bases between. The CDR3 sequence: CASRGVFEQYF. CDR3 bases: TGTGCCAGCAGGGGAGTTTTCGAGCAGTACTTC.

The chain recombines TRBV6-2 or TRBV6-3 with TRBJ2-1; tentatively, D is TRBD1 (5 bases). V was cut by 5 bases and J by 10 bases, with 12 bases left in between. This CDR3 spans 12 amino acids. Germline CDR1 is MNHEY and CDR2 is SVGEGT. The CDR3 here is CASSLGVGEQFF. In nucleotides, the CDR3 is TGTGCCAGCAGTCTAGGGGTCGGGGAGCAGTTCTTC.

A single count supports this clone. This chain joins TRBV9 and TRBJ2-5; the match to TRBD1 covers 10 bases. Germline lookup yields CDR1 SGDLS and CDR2 YYNGEE. This CDR3 is built from 15 residues. Germline trimming cut 2 bases from V and 2 bases from J; bases unmatched to any gene: 3. The CDR3 region is CASSVGTGDQETQYF. Written as DNA, the CDR3 is TGTGCCAGCAGCGTTGGGACAGGGGATCAAGAGACCCAGTACTTC.

V gene TRBV19 combines with J gene TRBJ2-1; 15 nucleotides agree with TRBD2. Unmatched junction bases numbered 2, after V lost 5 bases and J lost 12 bases. Germline CDR1 LNHDA, CDR2 SQIVND (reference sequence). This CDR3 has 13 amino acids. For the CDR3, the DNA is TGTGCCAGTAGTCCGGGACTAGCGGGAGGGCAGTTCTTC. Its translation: CASSPGLAGGQFF.

This clone appeared once. The chain combines TRBV19 with TRBJ2-7; 8 nucleotides match TRBD2. The CDR3 is 17 residues long. From germline, CDR1 is LNHDA and CDR2 SQIVND (reference sequence). V shed 3 bases and J 0 bases; nucleotides not matched to a gene: 10. The CDR3: CASSMGASGSYSYEQYF. In DNA form, the CDR3 reads TGTGCCAGTAGTATGGGGGCTAGCGGGTCCTACTCCTACGAGCAGTACTTC.

The CDR3 DNA is TGTGCCAGCAGCTCCCCCCGGTCGGGGGACACTGAAGCTTTCTTT. Encoded protein: CASSSPRSGDTEAFF. The J gene is TRBJ1-1, the V gene TRBV11-2; tentatively, D is TRBD1 (5 bases). V was pared by 4 bases and J by 3 bases, with 15 bases between. Germline V gives CDR1 SGHAT, CDR2 FQNNGV. This CDR3 comprises 15 residues. The full variable domain, its missing parts supplied by reference TRBV11-2 and TRBJ1-1, is EAGVAQSPRYKIIEKRQSVAFWCNPISGHATLYWYQQILGQGPKLLIQFQNNGVVDDSQLPKDRFSAERLKGVDSTLKIQPAKLEDSAVYLCASSSPRSGDTEAFFGQGTRLTVV.